This T cell receptor (beta chain) was documented in a study of cytomegalovirus exposure and HLA in healthy donors. Study background: As released early, the data held roughly 85 million unique TCRs from HLA-typed donors.

V trimming: 4 bases; J trimming: 4 bases; junction bases outside the gene matches: 6. The CDR3 contains 16 residues. The V gene's germline CDR1 is SGHAT and CDR2 FQNNGV. Primers: 60 Vbeta forward and 13 Jbeta reverse. The data were produced by immunoSEQ multiplex PCR, yet TCRdb's version contains in-frame clones alone and is incomplete. The profile covers about 73,000 clones, with 67% appearing a single time and 6.5% to 7.5% taken by the ten largest. A word on this clone: Its antigen is still unknown.

Findings and limits, study-wide: As a later analysis showed, a missense DCLRE1C variant was linked to trimming of TCR beta V- and J-genes.

The receptor's source is a woman in her fifties or sixties in good health and CMV-seropositive. The sample taken for sequencing was PBMCs. The gene calls are TRBV11-2 and TRBJ2-2; 10 bases map to TRBD2. CDR3 residues: CASSSISGGFTGELFF. The CDR3, as DNA: TGTGCCAGCAGCTCGATTAGCGGGGGGTTCACCGGGGAGCTGTTTTTT.